The entry below gives a single T cell receptor beta chain sequence along with its context. The CDR3 runs 16 residues. CDR1 MNHNS and CDR2 SASEGT come from the germline V gene. Trimming took off 4 bases at V and 5 bases at J, with 17 bases between the two ends. The record originates from a study of control samples from healthy donors and cancer patients. Assay used: immunoSEQ multiplex PCR; TCRdb lists only in-frame clones, some missing. The sample lists 130,000 or so clones; around nine tenths were seen once. This TCR was recovered from a man aged 25 to 45 in good health. Source material: blood. This rearrangement joins TRBV6-1 to TRBJ2-2; D is possibly TRBD1 or TRBD2 (5 bases each). The CDR3 loop is CASSGPVGERTGELFF. The CDR3 nucleotides read TGTGCCAGCAGTGGGCCCGTGGGGGAAAGGACCGGGGAGCTGTTTTTT.